This T cell receptor (beta chain) was found in a study of T cell responses to AZD1222 COVID-19 vaccine. Study-wide context: The analysis combined second doses at about 4 or about 12 weeks. Points from the study as a whole: Baseline testing showed seropositivity in only a handful of AZD1222 recipients. Spike-specific TCR repertoires showed rising breadth and depth after two AZD1222 doses. Donors, mostly white British, included more females; clonal diversity was possibly underestimated.

TCRdb keeps only in-frame clones here, not all; method: immunoSEQ multiplex PCR. The repertoire consists of about 190,000 clones, with 90% to 95% occurring once and the leading ten covering roughly 8.4%. A note on this clone: Its antigen is not known.

V was cut by 2 bases and J by 2 bases, with 13 bases left in between. The V gene's germline CDR1 is LNHDA and CDR2 SQIVND (reference sequence). The length of the CDR3 is 16 residues. The sequencing used peripheral blood, collected on day 0 of AZD1222 vaccination. The origin of this receptor is an adult in good health. The rearrangement joins TRBV19 to TRBJ1-5; maybe TRBD1 (6 bases). This CDR3 reads CASSIMTGLRNQPQHF. The CDR3 nucleotides read TGTGCCAGTAGTATAATGACAGGTCTTCGCAATCAGCCCCAGCATTTT.